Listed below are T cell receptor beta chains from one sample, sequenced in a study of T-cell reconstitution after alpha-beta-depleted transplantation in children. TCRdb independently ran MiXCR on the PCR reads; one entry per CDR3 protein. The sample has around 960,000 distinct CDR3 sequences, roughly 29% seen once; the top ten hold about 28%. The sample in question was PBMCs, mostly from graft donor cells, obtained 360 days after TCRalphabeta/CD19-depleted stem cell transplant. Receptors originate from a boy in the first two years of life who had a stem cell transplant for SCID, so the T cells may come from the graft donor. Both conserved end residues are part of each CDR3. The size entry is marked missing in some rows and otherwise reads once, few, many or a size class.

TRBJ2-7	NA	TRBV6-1	CASSKQGRGGYEQYF
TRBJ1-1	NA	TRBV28	CASSRKNTEAFF
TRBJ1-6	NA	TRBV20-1	CSASVQGNSPLHF
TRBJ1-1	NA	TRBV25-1	CASSPTLGDRGPRTEAFF
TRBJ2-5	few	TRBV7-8	CASSLTRGAVDRGTQYF
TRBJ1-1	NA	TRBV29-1	CSVVRNKAFF
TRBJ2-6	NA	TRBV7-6	CASSLDVGSSGANVLTF
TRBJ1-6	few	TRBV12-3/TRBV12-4	CASSLASLRDSPLHF
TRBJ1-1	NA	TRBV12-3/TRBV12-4	CASIPAGTMNTEAFF
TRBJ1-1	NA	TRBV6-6	CASSDQGSVRAFF
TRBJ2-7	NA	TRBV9	CASSPRPIGASSYEQYF
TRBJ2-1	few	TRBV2	CASSPLDGNNEQFF
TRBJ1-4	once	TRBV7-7	CASSSGVGSTNEKLFF
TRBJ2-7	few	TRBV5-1	CASSLNFRGLAGNYEQYF
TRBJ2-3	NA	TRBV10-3	CAISESWDTQYF
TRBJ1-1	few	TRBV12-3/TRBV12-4	CASSKQGLVAFF
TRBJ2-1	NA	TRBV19	CASQNEAGNEQFF
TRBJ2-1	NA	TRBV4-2	CASSQGAGAYNEQFF
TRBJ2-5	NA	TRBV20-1	CSARVLETQYF
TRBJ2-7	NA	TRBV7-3	CASSSTGGSVTQQYF
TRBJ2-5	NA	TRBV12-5	CASGWGQGETQYF
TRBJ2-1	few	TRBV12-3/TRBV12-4	CASRNLSYNEQFF
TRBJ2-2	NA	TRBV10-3	CAITRDTNTGELFF
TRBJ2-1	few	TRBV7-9	CASTLSGRGPNNEQFF
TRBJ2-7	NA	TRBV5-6	CASGRGQAPAGEQYF
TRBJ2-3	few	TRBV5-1	CASSLDRDPSTDTQYF
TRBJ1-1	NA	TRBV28	CASKATGRGNTEAFF
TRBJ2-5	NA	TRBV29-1	CSVLRDRAETQYF
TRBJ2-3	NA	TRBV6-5	CAAGRGTDTQYF
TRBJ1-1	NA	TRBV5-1	CASSPSAANTEAFF
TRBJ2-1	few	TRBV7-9	CASSFLPNEQFF
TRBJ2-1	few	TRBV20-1	CSGAGLHYNEQFF
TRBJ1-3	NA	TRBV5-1	CASSSDRGVSGNTIYF
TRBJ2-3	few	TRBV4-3	CASSQGETDTQYF
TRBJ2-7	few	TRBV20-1	CSARADRGLYEQYF
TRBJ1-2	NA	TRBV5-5	CASSTEQGAGYGYTF
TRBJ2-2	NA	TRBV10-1	CASSDGGTNTGELFF
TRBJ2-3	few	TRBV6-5	CASSYTPADTQYF
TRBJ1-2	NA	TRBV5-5	CASRTTGSYGYTF
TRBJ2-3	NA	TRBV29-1	CSVQVASTDTQYF
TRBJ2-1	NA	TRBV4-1	CASSQDETDYPSSYNEQFF
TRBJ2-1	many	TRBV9	CASSARQGFSYNEQFF
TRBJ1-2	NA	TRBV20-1	CSARQGVGQGYTF
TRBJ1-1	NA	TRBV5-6	CASSFGPGRTEAFF
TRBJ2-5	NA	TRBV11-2	CASSCHRDFRGETQYF
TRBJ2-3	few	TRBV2	CASSVLGLAASDTQYF
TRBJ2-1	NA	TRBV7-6	CASSLGTGTLLDNEQFF
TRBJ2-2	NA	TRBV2	CASSGARLPGELFF
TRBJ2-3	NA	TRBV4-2	CASSQARGTDTQYF
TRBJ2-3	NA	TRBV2	CAMLGRVADTQYF
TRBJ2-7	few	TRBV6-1	CASGRDRASYEQYF
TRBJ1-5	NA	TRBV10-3	CAITPTVGQPQHF
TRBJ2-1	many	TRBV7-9	CASSSPGTSDYNEQFF